Described below is a single TCR beta chain sequence and its context. This entry comes from a study of blood T cell repertoires in COVID-19. Overall study context: Italy, Spain and the United States were the sources of the convalescent and acute COVID-19 samples.

As processed by the authors: Estimation of nucleated cell counts relied on the amplification of reference gene primers. Method: immunoSEQ multiplex PCR; TCRdb's copy keeps in-frame clones and lacks some. The V and J calls and clone size come from that table; D and trimming were worked out from the DNA. The sample contains 410,000 or so clones, about 91% of which appear only once. The source of this sequence is a woman between 40 and 55 years old with COVID-19, enrolled during active disease. What was sequenced was peripheral blood.

CDR3 in amino acids: CASSHGTRLRKLFF. DNA of the CDR3: TGTGCCAGCAGTCACGGGACTCGCCTCCGAAAACTGTTTTTT. The V call is TRBV6-2 or TRBV6-3, the J call TRBJ1-4; possibly TRBD1 for D (5 bases). The CDR3 runs to 14 residues. Germline CDR1 is MNHEY and CDR2 is SVGEGT. Trimming cost V 5 bases and J 10 bases, with 17 bases left between them.